The 27 T cell receptor beta chains reported below all come from one sample, sequenced in a study of T cell responses to AZD1222 COVID-19 vaccine (dated by TCRdb to the early 2020s). The library was generated by the immunoSEQ multiplex PCR assay. Not all clones reach the TCRdb copy of this immuneACCESS table, which keeps in-frame sequences only. Checked studies attribute under half of the gap to unresolved V genes and leave the rest unexplained. A total of 93,000 or so clones appear in this sample, approximately 88% of them only once. The top ten constitute about 20% of the sample. Reading the label with the study, this specimen's time point is: baseline before first vaccination. The sequencing used peripheral blood, collected on day 0 of AZD1222 vaccination. All receptors come from an adult in good health.

The rearrangement links TRBV4-3 to TRBJ1-4; D remains ambiguous. Germline CDR1 LGHNA, CDR2 YSLEER. This CDR3 is 13 amino acids long. V was clipped by 4 bases and J by 8 bases, with 11 bases between them. The CDR3 bases are TGCGCCAGCAGCCTAATGATAACCGAAAAACTGTTTTTT. This gives the protein CASSLMITEKLFF.

The V gene is TRBV6-5, the J gene TRBJ1-2; D not resolved. This CDR3 is 15 amino acids long. V lost 6 bases and J lost 4, with 18 bases in between. The germline V gene has CDR1 MNHEY and CDR2 SVGAGI. The CDR3 nucleotides read TGTGCCAGCAGCCAACTAAGCCCCGCAGGCTATGGCTACACCTTC. As protein: CASSQLSPAGYGYTF.

This clone was seen a handful of times. The chain recombines TRBV6-4 with TRBJ2-1; 9 bases map to TRBD2. Per the germline V gene, CDR1 is MRHNA and CDR2 is SNTAGT. The CDR3 is 17 residues long. The V gene end was trimmed by 3 bases and the J gene end by 3 bases; junction bases not matched to a gene: 9. CDR3 region: CASSDEGSGRGYNEQFF. For the CDR3, the DNA is TGTGCCAGCAGTGATGAGGGTAGCGGGAGAGGCTACAATGAGCAGTTCTTC.

This rearrangement joins TRBV6-5 to TRBJ2-7, with 8 bases that match TRBD1. This CDR3 has 15 amino acids. The junction had 9 bases not matched to a gene; V was cut back by 5 bases and J by 3 bases. Per the germline V gene, CDR1 is MNHEY and CDR2 is SVGAGI. The CDR3 DNA is TGTGCCAGCAGTATCTCCGGGACAGGACTCTACGAGCAGTACTTC. Protein: CASSISGTGLYEQYF.

Notes on this clone: The sample has other DNA sequences that encode this CDR3 too. The chain uses TRBV7-9 and TRBJ1-1; D not resolved. V lost 7 bases and J lost 0, with 3 bases in between. The CDR3 is made up of 11 amino acids. Germline V gene sequence: CDR1 SEHNR, CDR2 FQNEAQ (reference sequence). DNA of the CDR3: TGTGCCAGCACCCTGAACACTGAAGCTTTCTTT. As protein: CASTLNTEAFF.

The chain employs TRBV7-8 and TRBJ2-1, with TRBD2 identical over 7 bases. There are 13 residues in the CDR3. The germline gives CDR1 SGHVS, CDR2 FQNEAQ. J gave up 8 bases and V 5 bases, and 6 bases lay outside the gene matches. The CDR3, as DNA: TGTGCCAGCAGCCCTAGGACTAGGGATGAGCAGTTCTTC. It codes for CASSPRTRDEQFF.

The chain has TRBV28 and TRBJ1-1; D is possibly TRBD1 (5 bases). CDR3 length equals 13 residues. The germline gives CDR1 MDHEN, CDR2 SYDVKM. The ends were cut back, 5 bases at V and 5 bases at J, with 12 bases in the middle. The CDR3 loop reads CASSPGFVTEAFF. Written as DNA, the CDR3 is TGTGCCAGCAGTCCAGGGTTTGTTACTGAAGCTTTCTTT.

The CDR3 loop reads CASRTAFQETQYF. CDR3 coding DNA: TGCGCCAGTCGGACAGCATTCCAAGAGACCCAGTACTTC. The chain is built from TRBV5-1 and TRBJ2-5, with D possibly matching TRBD1 (6 bases). Trimming stripped 8 bases from V and 1 base from J, with 12 bases between. The germline V gene has CDR1 SGHRS and CDR2 YFSETQ. The CDR3 covers 13 residues.

The rearrangement links TRBV9 to TRBJ2-7; 9 nucleotides agree with TRBD1. The germline V gene encodes CDR1 SGDLS and CDR2 YYNGEE. The CDR3 is 16 amino acids. The ends lost 4 bases at V and 5 bases at J; junction bases unmatched: 13. The CDR3 loop reads CASSHRGPRLRHEQYF. The DNA of the CDR3 is TGTGCCAGCAGCCACAGGGGGCCTAGGTTGAGGCACGAGCAGTACTTC.

The rearrangement joins TRBV7-2 to TRBJ1-3, with 9 bases identical to TRBD1. Unmatched junction bases numbered 9, after V lost 5 bases and J lost 4 bases. Germline loops: CDR1 SGHTA, CDR2 FQGNSA. The CDR3 length is 16 residues. The CDR3 coding sequence is TGTGCCAGCAGCGGAACAGGGGGCGCGGGGGGAAACACCATATATTTT. Its protein is CASSGTGGAGGNTIYF.

The gene calls are TRBV7-8 and TRBJ1-5; D unclear. CDR3 length: 13 amino acids. Trimming took 1 base from V and 5 from J, leaving 6 bases between them. The germline gives CDR1 SGHVS, CDR2 FQNEAQ. Here the CDR3 DNA reads TGTGCCAGCAGCTTAGTTGTGGATCAGCCCCAGCATTTT. Amino acid sequence: CASSLVVDQPQHF.

V usage is TRBV9 and J usage is TRBJ2-7; 7 bases agree with TRBD2. The CDR3 is 16 residues long. J lost 6 bases, V lost 4 bases, and 16 bases had no gene match. CDR1 and CDR2 (germline): SGDLS, YYNGEE. The CDR3 here is CASSNRRGVSATEQYF. Written as DNA, the CDR3 is TGTGCCAGCAGCAATAGACGGGGGGTCTCCGCTACCGAGCAGTACTTC.

The CDR3 DNA reads as TGTGCCAGCAGCTCTCCCCGGGGTGCGTATGAGCAGTTCTTC. It is translated as CASSSPRGAYEQFF. V gene TRBV11-2 combines with J gene TRBJ2-1, with D maybe TRBD2 (5 bases). Germline V CDR1 and CDR2: SGHAT, FQNNGV. The CDR3 runs 14 residues. With 4 bases removed from V and 8 bases from J, the gap between germline ends came to 15 bases.

The chain carries TRBV7-8 and TRBJ2-1; possibly TRBD1 for D (6 bases). The CDR3 sequence is 15 residues long. Germline V CDR1 and CDR2: SGHVS, FQNEAQ. Trimming pared 7 bases from V and 5 bases from J, leaving 18 bases between. CDR3 sequence: CASKITGPTDNEQFF. CDR3 coding DNA: TGTGCCAGCAAGATTACAGGGCCAACGGACAATGAGCAGTTCTTC.

The chain links TRBV9 to TRBJ2-3; 10 bases agree with TRBD2. The CDR3 totals 17 residues. Germline CDR1 and CDR2: SGDLS and YYNGEE. J lost 1 base, V lost 0 bases, and 5 bases had no gene match. The CDR3 protein is CASSVAPGTSGTDTQYF. DNA of the CDR3: TGTGCCAGCAGCGTAGCTCCGGGGACTAGCGGCACAGATACGCAGTATTTT.

The CDR3 sequence: CASSFSRTSGDEQYF. As DNA, the CDR3 is TGTGCCAGCAGTTTCTCCCGGACTAGCGGGGACGAGCAGTACTTC. The J gene is TRBJ2-7, the V gene TRBV6-6; 12 bases line up with TRBD2. In germline, CDR1 is MNHNY, CDR2 SVGAGI (reference sequence). The CDR3 is made up of 15 amino acids. The V gene end was trimmed by 4 bases and the J gene end by 5 bases; junction bases not matched to a gene: 6.

The CDR3 reads CASSVVGGEYGYTF. DNA of the CDR3: TGTGCCAGCAGCGTAGTCGGGGGGGAATATGGCTACACCTTC. The genes are TRBV9 and TRBJ1-2; a weak D match, TRBD1 (5 bases). The length of the CDR3 is 14 residues. Germline CDR1 SGDLS, CDR2 YYNGEE. The ends were cut back, 0 bases at V and 5 bases at J, with 11 bases in the middle.

The chain is built from TRBV7-2 and TRBJ1-2; 7 bases are shared with TRBD1. Germline assignment: CDR1 SGHTA and CDR2 FQGNSA. Germline trimming cut 4 bases from V and 5 bases from J; bases unmatched to any gene: 7. The CDR3 is 14 amino acids. CDR3: CASSSQQGTYGYTF. CDR3 nucleotides: TGTGCCAGCAGCTCGCAACAGGGGACTTATGGCTACACCTTC.

The chain carries TRBV4-1 and TRBJ1-5; D is perhaps TRBD1 (6 bases). The CDR3 length is 16 residues. V lost 0 bases and J lost 5, with 14 bases in between. The germline V gene has CDR1 MGHRA and CDR2 YSYEKL. In nucleotides, the CDR3 is TGCGCCAGCAGCCAAGAACCCGGACAGACCTATCAGCCCCAGCATTTT. Protein: CASSQEPGQTYQPQHF.

This clone was recorded only once. The chain uses TRBV30 and TRBJ2-2; D is perhaps TRBD1 (5 bases). V lost 2 bases and J lost 1, with 5 bases in between. CDR1 and CDR2 (germline): GTSNPN, SVGIG (reference sequence). This CDR3 spans 13 amino acids. CDR3: CAWSTGNTGELFF. CDR3 nucleotide sequence: TGTGCCTGGAGTACAGGGAACACCGGGGAGCTGTTTTTT.

This chain links TRBV19 with TRBJ1-5; TRBD1 might be the D (6 bases). Trimming cost V 7 bases and J 6 bases, with 19 bases left between them. The V gene's germline CDR1 is LNHDA and CDR2 SQIVND (reference sequence). CDR3 length: 15 amino acids. The CDR3 sequence: CASNLGQGTSQPQHF. CDR3 coding DNA: TGTGCCAGTAACTTAGGCCAGGGGACAAGTCAGCCCCAGCATTTT.

V usage is TRBV5-1 and J usage is TRBJ2-1; TRBD2 agrees at 8 bases. Germline CDR1 reads SGHRS; CDR2 reads YFSETQ. The CDR3 length is 16 residues. V dropped 4 bases and J dropped 1; count of bases not matched to a gene: 7. The chain's CDR3 is CASSIGTSGSYNEQFF. DNA for the CDR3: TGCGCCAGCAGCATAGGCACTAGCGGTTCCTACAATGAGCAGTTCTTC.

The rearrangement uses TRBV6-6 and TRBJ2-2, with D possibly matching TRBD1 (6 bases). The germline CDR1 and CDR2 sequences are MNHNY and SVGAGI (reference sequence). The CDR3 has 14 residues. Deletions cut 10 bases from V and 4 bases from J, with 16 bases between. The CDR3, as DNA: TGTGCCACCGCGCCCGTACAGGGCACCGGGGAGCTGTTTTTT. Translated: CATAPVQGTGELFF.

The chain is built from TRBV6-5 and TRBJ2-6, with a tentative D call TRBD1 (7 bases). Germline CDR1 MNHEY, CDR2 SVGAGI. The CDR3 has 14 amino acids. With 8 bases removed from V and 4 bases from J, the gap between germline ends came to 12 bases. The CDR3 sequence is CASGGGGGANVLTF. CDR3 bases: TGTGCCAGCGGAGGGGGCGGCGGGGCCAACGTCCTGACTTTC.

Worth noting for this clone: A junction boundary mismatches the germline segment, possibly from a read error. The chain links TRBV18 to TRBJ1-1; TRBD1 matches 9 bases. The germline gives CDR1 KGHSH, CDR2 LQKENI. The CDR3 extends over 15 amino acids. The CDR3 coding sequence is TGTGCCAGCTCACCCGTACAGGGGGCGAACGCTGAAGCTTTCTTT. Its protein is CASSPVQGANAEAFF.

The chain combines TRBV12-5 with TRBJ1-5; TRBD1 matches 7 bases. CDR3 length equals 15 residues. The germline CDR1 and CDR2 sequences are LGHNT and FRNRAP. J gave up 7 bases and V 5 bases, and 11 bases lay outside the gene matches. The CDR3 nucleotides read TGTGCTAGTGGTGAAGGGACAGCCCGAGGGCAGCCCCAGCATTTT. Translating gives CASGEGTARGQPQHF.

The gene calls are TRBV6-5 and TRBJ1-5, with a weak D call TRBD1 (5 bases). This CDR3 contains 15 residues. Germline V gene lookup returns CDR1 MNHEY and CDR2 SVGAGI. Trimming cost V 2 bases and J 3 bases, with 11 bases left between them. In nucleotides, the CDR3 is TGTGCCAGCAGTTACCGACAGTCCCCCAATCAGCCCCAGCATTTT. Protein: CASSYRQSPNQPQHF.